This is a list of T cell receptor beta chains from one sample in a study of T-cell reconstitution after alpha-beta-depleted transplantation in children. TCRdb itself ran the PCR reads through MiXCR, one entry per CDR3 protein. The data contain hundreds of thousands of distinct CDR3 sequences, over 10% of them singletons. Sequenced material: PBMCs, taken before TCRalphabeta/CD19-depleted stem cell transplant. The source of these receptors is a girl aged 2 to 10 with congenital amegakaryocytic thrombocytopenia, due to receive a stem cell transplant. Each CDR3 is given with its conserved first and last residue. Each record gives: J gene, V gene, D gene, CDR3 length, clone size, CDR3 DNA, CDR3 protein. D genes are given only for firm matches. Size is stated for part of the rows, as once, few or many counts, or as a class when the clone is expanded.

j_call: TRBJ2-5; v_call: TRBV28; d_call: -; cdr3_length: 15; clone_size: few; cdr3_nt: TGTGCCAGCAGCCTTCAGCGGTACATCCAAGGGACCCAGTACTTC; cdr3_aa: CASSLQRYIQGTQYF
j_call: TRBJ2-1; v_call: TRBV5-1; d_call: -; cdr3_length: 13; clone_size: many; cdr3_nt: TGCGCCAGCAGCTTGGCCTCAGCAAATGAGCAGTTCTTC; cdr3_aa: CASSLASANEQFF
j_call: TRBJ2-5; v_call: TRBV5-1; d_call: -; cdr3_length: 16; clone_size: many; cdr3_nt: TGCGCCAGCAGCCTAGGCAGGCAGGTTTTTCAAGAGACCCAGTACTTC; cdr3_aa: CASSLGRQVFQETQYF
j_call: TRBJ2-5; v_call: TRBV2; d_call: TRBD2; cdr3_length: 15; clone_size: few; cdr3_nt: TGTGCCAGCATCGGAAGCGGGAGGGCGCAAGAGACCCAGTACTTC; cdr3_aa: CASIGSGRAQETQYF
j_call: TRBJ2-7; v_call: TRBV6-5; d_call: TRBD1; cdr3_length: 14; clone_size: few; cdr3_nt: TGTGCCAGCAGTTCCGGACAGGGGTTCGCCGAGCAGTACTTC; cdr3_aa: CASSSGQGFAEQYF
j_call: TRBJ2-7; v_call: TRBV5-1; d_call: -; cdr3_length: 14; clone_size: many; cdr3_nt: TGCGCCAGCAGTCTATACGACAGGTCCTACGAGCAGTACTTC; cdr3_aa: CASSLYDRSYEQYF
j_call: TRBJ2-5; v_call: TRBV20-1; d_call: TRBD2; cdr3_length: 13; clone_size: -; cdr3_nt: TGCAGTGCGGAAAGGGAGGGCCACGAGACCCAGTACTTC; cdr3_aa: CSAEREGHETQYF
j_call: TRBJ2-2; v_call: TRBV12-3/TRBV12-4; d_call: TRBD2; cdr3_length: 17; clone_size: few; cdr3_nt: TGTGCCAGCAGTTTGACTAGCGGGAGGGCGGTTACCGGGGAGCTGTTTTTT; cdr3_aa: CASSLTSGRAVTGELFF
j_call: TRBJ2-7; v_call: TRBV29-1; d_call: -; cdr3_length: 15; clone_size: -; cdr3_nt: TGCAGCGCCAAAAGTAGCGGAAACAGGGGCTACGAGCAGTACTTC; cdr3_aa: CSAKSSGNRGYEQYF
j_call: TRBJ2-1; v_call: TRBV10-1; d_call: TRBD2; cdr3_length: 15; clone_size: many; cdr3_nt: TGCGCCAGCAGCGCAACTAGCGGGTATGGTGATGAGCAGTTCTTC; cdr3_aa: CASSATSGYGDEQFF
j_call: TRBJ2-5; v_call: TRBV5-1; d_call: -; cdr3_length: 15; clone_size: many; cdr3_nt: TGCGCCAGCAGCGCGACCGGGACGTTGGGAGAGACCCAGTACTTC; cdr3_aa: CASSATGTLGETQYF
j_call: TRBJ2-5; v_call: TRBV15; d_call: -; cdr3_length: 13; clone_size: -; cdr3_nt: TGTGCCACCAGCAGAGTCCCTGTGGAGACCCAGTACTTC; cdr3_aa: CATSRVPVETQYF
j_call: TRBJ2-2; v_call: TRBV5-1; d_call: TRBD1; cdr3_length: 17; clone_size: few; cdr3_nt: TGCGCCAGCAGCTTGACCCTGACAGGGTCGAACACCGGGGAGCTGTTTTTT; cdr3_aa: CASSLTLTGSNTGELFF
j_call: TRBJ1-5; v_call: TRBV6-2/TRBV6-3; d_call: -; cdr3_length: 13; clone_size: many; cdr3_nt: TGTGCCAGCAGTTACAGGGGGGATCAGCCCCAGCATTTT; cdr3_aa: CASSYRGDQPQHF
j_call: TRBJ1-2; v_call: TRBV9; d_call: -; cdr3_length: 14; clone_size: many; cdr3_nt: TGTGCCAGCAGCCCGGGGACGGAAAACTATGGCTACACCTTC; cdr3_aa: CASSPGTENYGYTF
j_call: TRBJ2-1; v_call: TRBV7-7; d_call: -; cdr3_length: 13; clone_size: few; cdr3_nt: TGTGCCAGCAGCTTATGGGGAGACAATGAGCAGTTCTTC; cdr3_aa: CASSLWGDNEQFF
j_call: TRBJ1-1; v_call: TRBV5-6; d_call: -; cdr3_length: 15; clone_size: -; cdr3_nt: TGTGCCAGCAGCTTGATTCGGGCCCGTGCGACTGAAGCTTTCTTT; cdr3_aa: CASSLIRARATEAFF
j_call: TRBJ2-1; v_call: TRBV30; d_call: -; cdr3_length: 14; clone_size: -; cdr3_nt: TGTGCCTGGAGAAGTAGCGGTACCTACAATGAGCAGTTCTTC; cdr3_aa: CAWRSSGTYNEQFF
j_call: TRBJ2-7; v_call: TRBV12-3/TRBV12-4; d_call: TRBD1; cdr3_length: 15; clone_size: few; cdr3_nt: TGTGCCAGCAGTCCCCGTTTAGGGGGCCCCTACGAGCAGTACTTC; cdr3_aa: CASSPRLGGPYEQYF
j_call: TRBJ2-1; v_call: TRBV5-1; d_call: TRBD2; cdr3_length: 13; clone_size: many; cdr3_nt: TGCGCCAGCAAGGGACTAGGGCGTTATGAGCAGTTCTTC; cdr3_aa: CASKGLGRYEQFF
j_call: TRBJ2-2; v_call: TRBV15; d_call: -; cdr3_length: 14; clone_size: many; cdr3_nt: TGTGCCGCGACGACTGGGGGGAACACCGGGGAGCTGTTTTTT; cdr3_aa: CAATTGGNTGELFF
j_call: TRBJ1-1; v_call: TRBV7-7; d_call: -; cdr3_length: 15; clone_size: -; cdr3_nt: TGTGCCAGCAGGCCCCTTGCATACAAGAACACTGAAGCTTTCTTT; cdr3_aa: CASRPLAYKNTEAFF
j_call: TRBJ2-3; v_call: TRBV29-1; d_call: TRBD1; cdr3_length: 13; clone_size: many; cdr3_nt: TGCAGCGTTACTAGACAGGGCCCAGATACGCAGTATTTT; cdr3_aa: CSVTRQGPDTQYF
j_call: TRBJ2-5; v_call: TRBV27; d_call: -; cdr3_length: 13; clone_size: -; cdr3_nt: TGTGCCAGCAGTTTAATATACCAAGAGACCCAGTACTTC; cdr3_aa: CASSLIYQETQYF
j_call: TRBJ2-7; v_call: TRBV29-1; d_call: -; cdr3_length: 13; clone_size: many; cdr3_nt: TGCAGCGCCTTCCCAGCCGGGGGCCACGAGCAGTACTTC; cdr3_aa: CSAFPAGGHEQYF
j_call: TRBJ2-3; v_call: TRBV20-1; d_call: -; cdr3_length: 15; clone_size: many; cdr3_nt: TGCAGTGCTAGAAGCCCCTCCACCCGCGGGGATACGCAGTATTTT; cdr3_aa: CSARSPSTRGDTQYF
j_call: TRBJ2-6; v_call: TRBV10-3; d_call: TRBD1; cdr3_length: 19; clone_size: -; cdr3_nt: TGTGCCATCAGTAAAGGACAGGTCATTGTAGGTTCTGGGGCCAACGTCCTGACTTTC; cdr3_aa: CAISKGQVIVGSGANVLTF